Each of the 5 T cell receptor beta chains below was sequenced from the same sample in a study of blood T cell repertoires in COVID-19. Only in-frame clones appear in the TCRdb table, and some are missing; sequencing was by immunoSEQ multiplex PCR. The table records some 70,000 clones, roughly 88% of them present only once. Sequencing was performed on peripheral blood. All receptors come from a human donor in a cohort sampled during active COVID-19.

The gene calls are TRBV19 and TRBJ1-1; the D gene is possibly TRBD1 (6 bases). The germline gives CDR1 LNHDA, CDR2 SQIVND (reference sequence). Trimming left V 3 bases short and J 1 base short, with 9 bases between. The CDR3 consists of 14 residues. CDR3 amino acids: CASSMGHQNTEAFF. The CDR3, as DNA: TGTGCCAGTAGTATGGGACACCAGAACACTGAAGCTTTCTTT.

The chain employs TRBV6-1 and TRBJ1-6; D uncertain. The CDR3 spans 15 residues. V lost 1 base and J lost 5, with 9 bases in between. Germline V gene sequence: CDR1 MNHNS, CDR2 SASEGT. CDR3 region: CASSEVRTNNSPLHF. The CDR3 coding sequence is TGTGCCAGCAGTGAAGTCCGAACTAATAATTCACCCCTCCACTTT.

This sequence joins TRBV5-1 and TRBJ1-1; TRBD1 is a possible D gene (5 bases). Between the trimmed V and J ends, which lost 0 bases and 11 bases, there was a span of 23 bases. CDR3 length equals 16 residues. Germline V gives CDR1 SGHRS, CDR2 YFSETQ. CDR3: CASSLVSGGVSGYAFF. CDR3 sequence (DNA): TGCGCCAGCAGCTTGGTTAGTGGAGGGGTATCGGGGTACGCTTTCTTT.

Comments on this clone: Mismatch with germline at one junction end may stem from a read error. The chain links TRBV28 to TRBJ2-7; 7 bases align to TRBD1. There are 11 residues in the CDR3. Germline CDR1 and CDR2: MDHEN and SYDVKM. The CDR3 protein is CASSRDRDWDF. The CDR3 DNA reads as TGTGCCAGCAGCCGAGACAGGGATTGGGACTTC.

This sequence joins TRBV6-5 and TRBJ1-2, with D possibly TRBD1 on 6 matching bases. From germline, CDR1 is MNHEY and CDR2 SVGAGI. V gave up 6 bases and J gave up 7 bases, with 15 bases separating them. The CDR3 extends over 13 amino acids. The CDR3 spells CASRQTGYRGYTF. For the CDR3, the DNA is TGTGCCAGCAGGCAAACAGGGTATCGTGGCTACACCTTC.